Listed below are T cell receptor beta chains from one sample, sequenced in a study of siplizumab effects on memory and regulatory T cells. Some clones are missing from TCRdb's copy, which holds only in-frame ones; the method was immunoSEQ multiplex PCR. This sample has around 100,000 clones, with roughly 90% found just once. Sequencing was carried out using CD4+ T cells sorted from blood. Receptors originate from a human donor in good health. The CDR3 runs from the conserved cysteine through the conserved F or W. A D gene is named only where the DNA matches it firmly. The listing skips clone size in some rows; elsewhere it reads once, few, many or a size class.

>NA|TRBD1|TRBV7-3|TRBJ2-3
CASSPGQSTDTQYF
TGTGCCAGCAGCCCGGGACAGAGCACAGATACGCAGTATTTT
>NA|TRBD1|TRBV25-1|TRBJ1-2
CASSGQGQGNYGYTF
TGTGCCAGCAGTGGGCAGGGACAGGGGAACTATGGCTACACCTTC
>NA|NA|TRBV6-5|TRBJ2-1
CASSTGVIANEQFF
TGTGCCAGCAGCACCGGGGTAATAGCCAATGAGCAGTTCTTC
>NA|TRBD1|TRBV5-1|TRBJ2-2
CASSLGTGHTGELFF
TGCGCCAGCAGCCTCGGGACAGGTCACACCGGGGAGCTGTTTTTT
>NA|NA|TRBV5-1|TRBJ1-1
CASSLVGSDRAFF
TGCGCCAGCAGCTTGGTTGGGTCAGACAGGGCTTTCTTT
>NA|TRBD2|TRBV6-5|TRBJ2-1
CASSSLLAGVDNEQFF
TGTGCCAGCAGTTCTCTTCTAGCGGGAGTAGACAATGAGCAGTTCTTC
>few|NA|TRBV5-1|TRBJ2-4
CASSLVPRDERVKNIQYF
TGCGCCAGCAGCTTGGTCCCCAGGGATGAGAGGGTCAAAAACATTCAGTACTTC
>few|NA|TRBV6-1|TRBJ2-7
CASSRNLQNYEQYF
TGTGCCAGCAGTCGCAACCTACAGAATTACGAGCAGTACTTC
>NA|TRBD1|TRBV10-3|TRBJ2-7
CAISETGVYEQYF
TGTGCCATCAGTGAAACAGGGGTTTACGAGCAGTACTTC
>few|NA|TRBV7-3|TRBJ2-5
CASSPRVASETQYF
TGTGCCAGCAGCCCAAGAGTCGCCTCGGAGACCCAGTACTTC
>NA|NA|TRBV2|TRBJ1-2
CASSVSGSYGYTF
TGTGCCAGCAGCGTTTCAGGGTCCTATGGCTACACCTTC
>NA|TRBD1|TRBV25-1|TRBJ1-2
CASSATGAGGYTF
TGTGCCAGCAGTGCGACAGGGGCCGGCGGCTACACCTTC
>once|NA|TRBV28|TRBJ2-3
CASSIGGAGDTQYF
TGTGCCAGCAGTATAGGGGGGGCAGGGGATACGCAGTATTTT
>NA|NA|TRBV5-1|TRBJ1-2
CASSLHGQNYGYTF
TGCGCCAGCAGCTTGCACGGACAGAACTATGGCTACACCTTC
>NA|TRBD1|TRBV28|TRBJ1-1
CASRRPGTGSTEAFF
TGTGCCAGCAGACGACCCGGGACAGGGAGCACTGAAGCTTTCTTT
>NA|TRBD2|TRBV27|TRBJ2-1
CASRGTSVYNNYNEQFF
TGTGCCAGCAGAGGAACTAGCGTTTACAATAACTACAATGAGCAGTTCTTC
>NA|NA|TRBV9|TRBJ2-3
CASSRVVPGLQGADTQYF
TGTGCCAGCAGCCGCGTCGTGCCGGGGCTACAAGGAGCAGATACGCAGTATTTT
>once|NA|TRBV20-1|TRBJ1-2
CSVGYTDGYTF
TGCAGTGTGGGGTATACGGATGGCTACACCTTC
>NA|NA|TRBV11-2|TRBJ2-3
CASSFALRAASTDTQYF
TGTGCCAGCAGCTTCGCCCTCCGGGCCGCCAGCACAGATACGCAGTATTTT
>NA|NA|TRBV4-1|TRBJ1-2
CASSQDLSSGYTF
TGCGCCAGCAGCCAAGATCTATCGTCAGGCTACACCTTC
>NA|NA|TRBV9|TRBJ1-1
CASSPSLRFPDMNTEAFF
TGTGCCAGCAGCCCGAGTCTAAGGTTTCCAGACATGAACACTGAAGCTTTCTTT
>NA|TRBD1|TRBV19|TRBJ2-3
CASSIRDRATDTQYF
TGTGCCAGTAGTATACGGGACAGGGCCACAGATACGCAGTATTTT
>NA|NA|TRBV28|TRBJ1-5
CASSRQWVPHQPQHF
TGTGCCAGCAGCCGGCAGTGGGTCCCCCATCAGCCCCAGCATTTT
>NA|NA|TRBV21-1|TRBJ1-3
CASWGGHSGNTIYF
TGTGCCAGCTGGGGGGGCCACTCTGGAAACACCATATATTTT
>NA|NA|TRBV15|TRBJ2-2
CATSSPKGQLGTGELFF
TGTGCCACCAGCAGCCCCAAGGGACAATTGGGAACCGGGGAGCTGTTTTTT
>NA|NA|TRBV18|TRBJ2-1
CASSPQRLESSYNEQFF
TGTGCCAGCTCACCACAGAGACTAGAGAGTTCCTACAATGAGCAGTTCTTC
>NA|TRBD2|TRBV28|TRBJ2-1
CASSPTPSFSGMDNEQFF
TGTGCCAGCAGTCCGACTCCCTCTTTTAGCGGGATGGACAATGAGCAGTTCTTC
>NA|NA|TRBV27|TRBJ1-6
CASSLWNSPLHF
TGTGCCAGCAGCCTGTGGAATTCACCCCTCCACTTT
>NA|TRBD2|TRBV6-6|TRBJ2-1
CASSPRGTSGTNEQFF
TGTGCCAGCAGCCCACGCGGGACTAGCGGTACCAATGAGCAGTTCTTC
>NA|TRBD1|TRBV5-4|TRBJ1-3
CASSETGQQNTIYF
TGTGCCAGCAGCGAGACGGGACAGCAAAACACCATATATTTT
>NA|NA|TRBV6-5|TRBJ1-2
CASSYSRERSGYTF
TGTGCCAGCAGTTACAGCAGGGAGAGGTCTGGCTACACCTTC
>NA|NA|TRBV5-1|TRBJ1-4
CASSPTTGATNEKLFF
TGCGCCAGCAGCCCCACCACGGGAGCAACTAATGAAAAACTGTTTTTT
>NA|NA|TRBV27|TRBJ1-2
CAVQGANYGYTF
TGTGCCGTCCAGGGAGCCAACTATGGCTACACCTTC
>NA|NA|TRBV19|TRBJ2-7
CASRASYRGTYEQYF
TGTGCCAGTAGAGCCTCGTATAGGGGTACCTACGAGCAGTACTTC
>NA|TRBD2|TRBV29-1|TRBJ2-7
CSAGTGTSGPLFSYEQYF
TGCAGCGCCGGGACTGGGACTAGCGGGCCCTTATTTTCCTACGAGCAGTACTTC
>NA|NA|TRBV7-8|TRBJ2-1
CASSPSVLQFF
TGTGCCAGCAGCCCCTCTGTGCTGCAGTTCTTC
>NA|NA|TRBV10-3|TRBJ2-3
CAISDSGYDTQYF
TGTGCCATCAGTGATTCGGGTTACGATACGCAGTATTTT
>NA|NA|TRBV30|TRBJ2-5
CAWSVRGGLETQYF
TGTGCCTGGAGTGTAAGGGGGGGCCTAGAGACCCAGTACTTC
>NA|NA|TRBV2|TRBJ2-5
CASSEDNRETQYF
TGTGCCAGCAGTGAAGACAATCGAGAGACCCAGTACTTC
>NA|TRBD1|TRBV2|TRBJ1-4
CASTRGRNEKLFF
TGTGCCAGCACGAGGGGGCGGAATGAAAAACTGTTTTTT
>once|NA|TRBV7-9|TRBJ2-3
CASSSPRGKDTPSTDTQYF
TGTGCCAGCAGCTCCCCCCGGGGCAAAGATACTCCTAGCACAGATACGCAGTATTTT
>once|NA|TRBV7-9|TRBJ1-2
CASSLGILTANYGYTF
TGTGCCAGCAGCTTAGGTATTTTGACAGCGAACTATGGCTACACCTTC
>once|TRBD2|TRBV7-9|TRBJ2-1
CASSPRTSGGGNEQFF
TGTGCCAGCAGCCCGAGGACTAGCGGGGGTGGGAATGAGCAGTTCTTC
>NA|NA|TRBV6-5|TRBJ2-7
CASKPTGSYEQYF
TGTGCCAGCAAGCCCACAGGATCCTACGAGCAGTACTTC
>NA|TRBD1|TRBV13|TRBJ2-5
CASSLGEGAREETQYF
TGTGCCAGCAGCTTAGGAGAGGGGGCGAGGGAGGAGACCCAGTACTTC
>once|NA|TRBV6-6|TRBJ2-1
CASSYLPGRDQNEQFF
TGTGCCAGCAGTTACCTCCCGGGGAGAGACCAGAATGAGCAGTTCTTC
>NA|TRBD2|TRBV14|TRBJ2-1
CASSALAGGPNEQFF
TGTGCCAGCAGCGCCCTAGCGGGAGGGCCAAATGAGCAGTTCTTC
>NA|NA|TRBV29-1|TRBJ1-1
CSVEEGRVGDEAFF
TGCAGCGTTGAAGAAGGCCGGGTGGGGGATGAAGCTTTCTTT
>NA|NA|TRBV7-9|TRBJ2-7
CASGPGTLLAGQYF
TGTGCCAGCGGGCCCGGGACTCTCCTGGCAGGTCAGTACTTC
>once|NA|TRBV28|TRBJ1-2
CASREGHYGYTF
TGTGCCAGCAGGGAGGGGCACTATGGCTACACCTTC
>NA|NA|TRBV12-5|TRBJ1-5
CASGLGQGDNQPQHF
TGTGCTAGTGGTTTGGGGCAGGGTGACAATCAGCCCCAGCATTTT
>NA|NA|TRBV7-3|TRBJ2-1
CASSGAPGDNYNEQFF
TGTGCCAGCAGCGGAGCTCCCGGGGACAATTACAATGAGCAGTTCTTC
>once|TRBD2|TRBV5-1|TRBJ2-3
CATARLAGSTDTQYF
TGCGCCACCGCGCGACTAGCGGGAAGCACAGATACGCAGTATTTT
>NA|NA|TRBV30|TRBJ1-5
CASSEGSNQPQHF
TGTGCCTCCTCAGAGGGCTCCAATCAGCCCCAGCATTTT